This T cell receptor beta chain was sequenced during a study of T cell repertoires in cytomegalovirus infection. Study overall: Shared public TCR beta signatures pointed to both CMV infection and a matching HLA type.

Trimming at V came to 6 bases and at J to 5 bases, leaving 8 bases not matched to a gene. Germline CDR1 and CDR2: LNHDA and SQIVND (reference sequence). CDR3 length: 14 amino acids. General study results and limits: In two of eight donors, the top clonotype was HLA-C-restricted CMV-specific. Based on cumulative public TCR beta family frequency, carriers of CMV plus the relevant HLA were identified.

TCRdb itself ran the reads through MiXCR, one entry per CDR3 protein. The sample consists of more than 400,000 distinct CDR3 sequences, 26% of them appearing once. Worth noting for this clonotype: What it binds is not known.

Sequences were obtained from PBMCs. The TCR sequence derives from a human donor in good health (CMV status not recorded). Some clones in this sample may be carry-over from other donors' samples. V gene TRBV19 combines with J gene TRBJ1-1; 8 bases align to TRBD1. CDR3 DNA sequence: TGTGCCAGTAGCCCCTCCGACAGGGGTACTGAAGCTTTCTTT. It codes for CASSPSDRGTEAFF.